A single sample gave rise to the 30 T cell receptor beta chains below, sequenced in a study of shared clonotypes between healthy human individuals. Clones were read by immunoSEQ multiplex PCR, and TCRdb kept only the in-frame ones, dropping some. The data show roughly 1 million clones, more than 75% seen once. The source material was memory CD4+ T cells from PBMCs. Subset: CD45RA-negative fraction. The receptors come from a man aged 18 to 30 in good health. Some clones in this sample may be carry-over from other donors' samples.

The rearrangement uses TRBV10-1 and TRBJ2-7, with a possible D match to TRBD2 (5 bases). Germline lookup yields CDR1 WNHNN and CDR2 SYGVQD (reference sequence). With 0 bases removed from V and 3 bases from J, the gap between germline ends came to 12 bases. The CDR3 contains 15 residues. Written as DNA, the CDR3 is TGCGCCAGCAGTGAGTCGGACGGAGGCTTCTACGAGCAGTACTTC. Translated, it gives CASSESDGGFYEQYF.

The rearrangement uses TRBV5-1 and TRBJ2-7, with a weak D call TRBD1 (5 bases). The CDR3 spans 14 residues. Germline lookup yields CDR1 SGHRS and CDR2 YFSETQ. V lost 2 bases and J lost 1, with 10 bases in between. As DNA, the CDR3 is TGCGCCAGCAGCTTTTCGCCAGGGTCCTACGAGCAGTACTTC. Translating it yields CASSFSPGSYEQYF.

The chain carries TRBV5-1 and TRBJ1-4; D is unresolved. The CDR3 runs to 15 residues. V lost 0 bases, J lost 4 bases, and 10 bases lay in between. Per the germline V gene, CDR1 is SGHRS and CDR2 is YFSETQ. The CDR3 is CASSLAGTRNEKLFF. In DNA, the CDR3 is TGCGCCAGCAGCTTGGCCGGTACGCGTAATGAAAAACTGTTTTTT.

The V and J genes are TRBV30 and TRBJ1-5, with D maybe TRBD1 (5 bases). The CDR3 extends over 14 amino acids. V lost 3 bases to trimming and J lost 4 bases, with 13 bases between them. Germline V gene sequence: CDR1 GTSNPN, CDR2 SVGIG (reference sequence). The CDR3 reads CAWSFGGGNQPQHF. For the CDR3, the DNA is TGTGCCTGGAGCTTCGGGGGAGGGAATCAGCCCCAGCATTTT.

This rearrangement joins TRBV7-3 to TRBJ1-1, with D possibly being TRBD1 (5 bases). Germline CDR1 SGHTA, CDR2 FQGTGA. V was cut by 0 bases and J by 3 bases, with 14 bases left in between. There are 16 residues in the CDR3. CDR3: CASSLTGAGSDTEAFF. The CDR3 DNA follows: TGTGCCAGCAGCTTAACCGGGGCGGGGTCGGACACTGAAGCTTTCTTT.

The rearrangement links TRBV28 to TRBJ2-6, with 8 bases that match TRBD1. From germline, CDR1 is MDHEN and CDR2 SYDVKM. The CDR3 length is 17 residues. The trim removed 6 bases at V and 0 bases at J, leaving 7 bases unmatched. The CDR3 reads CASSPRQGSSGANVLTF. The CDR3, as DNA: TGTGCCAGCAGCCCCCGACAGGGGAGCTCTGGGGCCAACGTCCTGACTTTC.

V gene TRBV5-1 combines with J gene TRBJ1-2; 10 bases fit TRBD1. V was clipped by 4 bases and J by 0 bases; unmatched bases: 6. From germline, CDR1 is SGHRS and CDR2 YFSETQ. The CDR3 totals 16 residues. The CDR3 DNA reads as TGCGCCAGCAGCCTCACCGGGACAGGGGCTAACTATGGCTACACCTTC. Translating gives CASSLTGTGANYGYTF. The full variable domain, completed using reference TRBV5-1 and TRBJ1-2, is KAGVTQTPRYLIKTRGQQVTLSCSPISGHRSVSWYQQTPGQGLQFLFEYFSETQRNKGNFPGRFSGRQFSNSRSEMNVSTLELGDSALYLCASSLTGTGANYGYTFGSGTRLTVV.

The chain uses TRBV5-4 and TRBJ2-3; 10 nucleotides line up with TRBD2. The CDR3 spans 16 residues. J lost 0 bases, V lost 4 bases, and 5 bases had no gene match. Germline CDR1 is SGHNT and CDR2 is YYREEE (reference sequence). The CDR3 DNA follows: TGTGCCAGCAGCACCATAGCGGGAGGAAGCACAGATACGCAGTATTTT. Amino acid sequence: CASSTIAGGSTDTQYF. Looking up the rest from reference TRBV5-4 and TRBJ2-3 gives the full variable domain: ETGVTQSPTHLIKTRGQQVTLRCSSQSGHNTVSWYQQALGQGPQFIFQYYREEENGRGNFPPRFSGLQFPNYSSELNVNALELDDSALYLCASSTIAGGSTDTQYFGPGTRLTVL.

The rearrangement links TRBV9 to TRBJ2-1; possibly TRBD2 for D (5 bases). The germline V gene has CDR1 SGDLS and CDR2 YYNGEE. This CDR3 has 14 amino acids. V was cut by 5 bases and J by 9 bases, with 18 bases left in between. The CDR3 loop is CASSPDWEPTEQFF. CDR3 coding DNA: TGTGCCAGCAGTCCCGATTGGGAGCCAACTGAGCAGTTCTTC.

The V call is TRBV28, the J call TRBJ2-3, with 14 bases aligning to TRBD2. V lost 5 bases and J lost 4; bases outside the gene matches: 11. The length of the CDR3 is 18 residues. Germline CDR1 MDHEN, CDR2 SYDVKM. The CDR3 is CASSTNPGTSGRADTQYF. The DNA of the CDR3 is TGTGCCAGCAGTACAAATCCCGGGACTAGCGGGAGAGCAGATACGCAGTATTTT. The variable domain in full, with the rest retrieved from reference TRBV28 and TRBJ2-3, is DVKVTQSSRYLVKRTGEKVFLECVQDMDHENMFWYRQDPGLGLRLIYFSYDVKMKEKGDIPEGYSVSREKKERFSLILESASTNQTSMYLCASSTNPGTSGRADTQYFGPGTRLTVL.

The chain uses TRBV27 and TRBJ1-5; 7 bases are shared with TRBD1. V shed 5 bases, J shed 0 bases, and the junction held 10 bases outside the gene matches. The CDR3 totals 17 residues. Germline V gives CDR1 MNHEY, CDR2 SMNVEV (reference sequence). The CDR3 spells CASSAGQRLVSNQPQHF. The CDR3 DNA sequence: TGTGCCAGCAGTGCGGGACAGAGGCTCGTTAGCAATCAGCCCCAGCATTTT.

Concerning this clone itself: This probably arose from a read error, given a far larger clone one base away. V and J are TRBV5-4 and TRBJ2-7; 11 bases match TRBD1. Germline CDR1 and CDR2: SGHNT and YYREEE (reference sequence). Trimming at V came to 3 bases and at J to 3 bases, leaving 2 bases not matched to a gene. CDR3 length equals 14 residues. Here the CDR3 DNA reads TGTGCCAGCAGCTCTGGGACAGGGGGCTACGAGCAGTACTTC. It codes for CASSSGTGGYEQYF.

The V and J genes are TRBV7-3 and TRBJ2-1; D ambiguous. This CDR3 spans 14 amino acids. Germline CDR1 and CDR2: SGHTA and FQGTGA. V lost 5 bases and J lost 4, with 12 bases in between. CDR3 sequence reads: CASSPDGVYNEQFF. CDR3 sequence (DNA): TGTGCCAGCAGCCCGGATGGTGTGTACAATGAGCAGTTCTTC.

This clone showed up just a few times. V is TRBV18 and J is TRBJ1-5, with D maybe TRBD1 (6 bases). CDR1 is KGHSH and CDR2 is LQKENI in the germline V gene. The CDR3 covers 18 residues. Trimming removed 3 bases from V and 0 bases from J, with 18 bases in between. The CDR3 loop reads CASSPFRGGGSSNQPQHF. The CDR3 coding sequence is TGTGCCAGCTCACCTTTTCGCGGGGGCGGTTCTAGCAATCAGCCCCAGCATTTT.

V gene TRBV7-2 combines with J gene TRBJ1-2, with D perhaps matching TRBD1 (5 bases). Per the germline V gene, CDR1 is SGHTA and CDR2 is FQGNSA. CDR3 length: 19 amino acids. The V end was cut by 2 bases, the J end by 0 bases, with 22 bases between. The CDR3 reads CASSLRAGPATVANYGYTF. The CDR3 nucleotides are TGTGCCAGCAGCTTAAGAGCGGGACCGGCAACGGTAGCTAACTATGGCTACACCTTC.

CDR3 nucleotide sequence: TGTGCCAGCAGCTACTTAGCGGGAGGGATCACAGATACGCAGTATTTT. This sequence encodes CASSYLAGGITDTQYF. This chain links TRBV7-9 with TRBJ2-3; 11 bases map to TRBD2. The CDR3 is made up of 16 amino acids. Trimming cost V 4 bases and J 2 bases; bases outside gene matches: 5. Germline V gene lookup returns CDR1 SEHNR and CDR2 FQNEAQ (reference sequence).

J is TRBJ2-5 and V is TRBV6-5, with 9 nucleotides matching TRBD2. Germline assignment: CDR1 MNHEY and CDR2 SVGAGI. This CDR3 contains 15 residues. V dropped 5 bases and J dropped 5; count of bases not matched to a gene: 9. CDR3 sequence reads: CASSTGLAGLETQYF. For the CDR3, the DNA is TGTGCCAGCAGTACTGGGCTAGCGGGACTGGAGACCCAGTACTTC.

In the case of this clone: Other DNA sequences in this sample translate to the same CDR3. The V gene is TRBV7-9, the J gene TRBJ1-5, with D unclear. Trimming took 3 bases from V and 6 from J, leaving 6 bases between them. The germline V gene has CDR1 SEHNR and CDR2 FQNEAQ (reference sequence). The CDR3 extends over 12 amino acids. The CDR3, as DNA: TGTGCCAGCAGCTTGCCGGGTCAGCCCCAGCATTTT. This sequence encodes CASSLPGQPQHF.

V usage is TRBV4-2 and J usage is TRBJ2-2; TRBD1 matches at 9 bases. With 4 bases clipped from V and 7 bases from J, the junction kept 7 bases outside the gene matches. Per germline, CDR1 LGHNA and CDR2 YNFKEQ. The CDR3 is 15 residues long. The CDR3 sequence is CASSPSGQGSGELFF. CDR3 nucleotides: TGTGCCAGCAGCCCCTCCGGACAGGGGAGCGGGGAGCTGTTTTTT.

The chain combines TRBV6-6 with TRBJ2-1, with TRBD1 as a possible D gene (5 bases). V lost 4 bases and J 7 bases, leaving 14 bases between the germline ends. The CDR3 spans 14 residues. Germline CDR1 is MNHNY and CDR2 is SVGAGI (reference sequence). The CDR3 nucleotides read TGTGCCAGCAGTTCCTACAGGTCTTTTAATGAGCAGTTCTTC. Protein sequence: CASSSYRSFNEQFF.

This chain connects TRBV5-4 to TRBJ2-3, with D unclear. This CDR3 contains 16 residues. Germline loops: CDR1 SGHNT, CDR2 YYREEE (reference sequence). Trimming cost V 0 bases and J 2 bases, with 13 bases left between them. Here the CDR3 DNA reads TGTGCCAGCAGCTTGGAGTCGTTCAGGACCACAGATACGCAGTATTTT. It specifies CASSLESFRTTDTQYF.

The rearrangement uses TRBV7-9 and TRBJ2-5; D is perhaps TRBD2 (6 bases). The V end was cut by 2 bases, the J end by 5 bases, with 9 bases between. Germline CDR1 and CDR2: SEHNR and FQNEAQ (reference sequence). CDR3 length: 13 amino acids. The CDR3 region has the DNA TGTGCCAGCAGCTTACGGGACTGGGAGACCCAGTACTTC. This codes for CASSLRDWETQYF.

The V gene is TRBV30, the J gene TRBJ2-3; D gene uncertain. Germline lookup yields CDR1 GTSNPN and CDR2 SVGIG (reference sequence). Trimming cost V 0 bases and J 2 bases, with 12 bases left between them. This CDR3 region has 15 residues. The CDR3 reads CAWSVPADSTDTQYF. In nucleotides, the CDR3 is TGTGCCTGGAGTGTACCAGCCGATTCCACAGATACGCAGTATTTT.

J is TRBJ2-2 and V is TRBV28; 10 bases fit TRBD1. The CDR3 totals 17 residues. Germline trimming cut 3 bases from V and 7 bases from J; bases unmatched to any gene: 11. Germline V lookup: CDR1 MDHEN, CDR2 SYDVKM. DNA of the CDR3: TGTGCCAGCAGTTTTGGGCTGAAGACAGGGGGCATCGGGGAGCTGTTTTTT. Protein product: CASSFGLKTGGIGELFF.

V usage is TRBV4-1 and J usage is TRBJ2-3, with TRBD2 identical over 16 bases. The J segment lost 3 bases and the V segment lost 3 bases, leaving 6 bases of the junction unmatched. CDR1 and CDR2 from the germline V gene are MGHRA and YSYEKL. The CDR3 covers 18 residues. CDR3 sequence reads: CASSHPPGLAGGTDTQYF. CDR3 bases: TGCGCCAGCAGCCACCCCCCGGGACTAGCGGGAGGGACAGATACGCAGTATTTT.

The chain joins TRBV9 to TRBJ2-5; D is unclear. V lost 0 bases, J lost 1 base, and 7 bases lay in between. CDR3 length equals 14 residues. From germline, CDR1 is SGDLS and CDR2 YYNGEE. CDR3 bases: TGTGCCAGCAGCGTAGCTAGAGCCCAAGAGACCCAGTACTTC. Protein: CASSVARAQETQYF.

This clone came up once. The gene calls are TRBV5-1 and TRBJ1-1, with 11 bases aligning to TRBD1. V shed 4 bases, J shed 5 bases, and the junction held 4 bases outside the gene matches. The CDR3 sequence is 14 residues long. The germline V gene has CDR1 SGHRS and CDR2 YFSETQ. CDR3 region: CASSKGTGGTEAFF. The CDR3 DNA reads TGCGCCAGCAGCAAGGGGACAGGGGGTACTGAAGCTTTCTTT.

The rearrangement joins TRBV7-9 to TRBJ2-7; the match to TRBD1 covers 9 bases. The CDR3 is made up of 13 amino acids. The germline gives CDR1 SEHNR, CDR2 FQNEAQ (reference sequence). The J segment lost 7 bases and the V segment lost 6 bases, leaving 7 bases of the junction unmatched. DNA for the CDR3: TGTGCCAGCAGTGCTACAGGGGGCGCAGAGCAGTACTTC. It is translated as CASSATGGAEQYF.

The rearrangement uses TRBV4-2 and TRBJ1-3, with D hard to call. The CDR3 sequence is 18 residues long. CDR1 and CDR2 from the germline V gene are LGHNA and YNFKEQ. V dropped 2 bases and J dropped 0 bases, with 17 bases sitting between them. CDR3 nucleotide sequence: TGTGCCAGCAGCCAACCCTCCCGCGGGAAATCCTCTGGAAACACCATATATTTT. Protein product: CASSQPSRGKSSGNTIYF.

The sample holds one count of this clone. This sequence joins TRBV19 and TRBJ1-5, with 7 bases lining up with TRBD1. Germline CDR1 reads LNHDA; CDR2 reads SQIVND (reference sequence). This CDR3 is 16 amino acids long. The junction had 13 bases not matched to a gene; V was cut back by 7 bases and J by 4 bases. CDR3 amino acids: CASTTTGARTNQPQHF. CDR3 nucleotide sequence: TGTGCCAGTACCACAACAGGGGCCCGAACTAATCAGCCCCAGCATTTT.